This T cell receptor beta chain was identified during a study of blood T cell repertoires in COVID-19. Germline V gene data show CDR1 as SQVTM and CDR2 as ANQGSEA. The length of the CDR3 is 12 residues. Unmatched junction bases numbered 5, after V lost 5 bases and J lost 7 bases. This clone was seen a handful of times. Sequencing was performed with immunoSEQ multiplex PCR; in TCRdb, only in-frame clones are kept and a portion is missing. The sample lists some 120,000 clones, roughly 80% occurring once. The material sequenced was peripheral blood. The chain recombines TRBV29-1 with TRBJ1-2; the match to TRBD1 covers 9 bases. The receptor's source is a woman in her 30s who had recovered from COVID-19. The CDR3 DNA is TGCAGCGTTTTCCGGGACAGGGCTGGCTACACCTTC. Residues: CSVFRDRAGYTF.